What follows is one TCR beta chain and its context. What it binds is not known. The sample, roughly 9.5 milliliters of peripheral blood, was drawn from each donor. Researchers report isolating at least 6 million PBMCs per sample. Together with a sample-barcoded 5' primer, a J-beta primer mix was included in a second PCR lasting about 6 to 11 cycles. MiXCR, run by TCRdb on the 5' RACE reads, gives a single entry per CDR3 protein. The sample yields approximately 770,000 distinct CDR3 sequences, 55% to 70% seen once. In germline, CDR1 is ENHRY, CDR2 SYGVKD. Trimming cost V 2 bases and J 6 bases, with 14 bases left between them. This CDR3 spans 14 amino acids. This sample is drawn from a study of blood T cells in healthy people across ages. The study's findings and limits: There was no known CMV status for donors, so expanded clonotype changes were possibly confounded. Per million T cells, TCR beta diversity dropped roughly linearly as age increased.

This TCR was recovered from a man aged 30 to 45 in good health. The gene calls are TRBV10-3 and TRBJ2-7; D uncertain. The sample comprised blood. This CDR3 is CAISEVLRPFEQYF. The CDR3 nucleotides are TGTGCCATCAGTGAGGTACTCCGCCCTTTCGAGCAGTACTTC.